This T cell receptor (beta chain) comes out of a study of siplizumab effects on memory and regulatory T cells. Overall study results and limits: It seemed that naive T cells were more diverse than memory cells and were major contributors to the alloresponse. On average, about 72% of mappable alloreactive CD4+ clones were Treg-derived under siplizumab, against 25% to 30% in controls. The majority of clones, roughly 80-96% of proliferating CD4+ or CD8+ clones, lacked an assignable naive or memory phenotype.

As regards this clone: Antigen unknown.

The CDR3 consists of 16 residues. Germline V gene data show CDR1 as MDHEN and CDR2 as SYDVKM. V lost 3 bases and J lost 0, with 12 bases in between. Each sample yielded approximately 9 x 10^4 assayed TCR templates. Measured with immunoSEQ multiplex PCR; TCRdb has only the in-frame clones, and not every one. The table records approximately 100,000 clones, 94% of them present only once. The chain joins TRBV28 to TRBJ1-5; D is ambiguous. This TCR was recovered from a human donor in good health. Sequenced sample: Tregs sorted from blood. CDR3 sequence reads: CASSFRTVDSNQPQHF. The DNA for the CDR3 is TGTGCCAGCAGTTTTAGAACAGTAGATAGCAATCAGCCCCAGCATTTT.